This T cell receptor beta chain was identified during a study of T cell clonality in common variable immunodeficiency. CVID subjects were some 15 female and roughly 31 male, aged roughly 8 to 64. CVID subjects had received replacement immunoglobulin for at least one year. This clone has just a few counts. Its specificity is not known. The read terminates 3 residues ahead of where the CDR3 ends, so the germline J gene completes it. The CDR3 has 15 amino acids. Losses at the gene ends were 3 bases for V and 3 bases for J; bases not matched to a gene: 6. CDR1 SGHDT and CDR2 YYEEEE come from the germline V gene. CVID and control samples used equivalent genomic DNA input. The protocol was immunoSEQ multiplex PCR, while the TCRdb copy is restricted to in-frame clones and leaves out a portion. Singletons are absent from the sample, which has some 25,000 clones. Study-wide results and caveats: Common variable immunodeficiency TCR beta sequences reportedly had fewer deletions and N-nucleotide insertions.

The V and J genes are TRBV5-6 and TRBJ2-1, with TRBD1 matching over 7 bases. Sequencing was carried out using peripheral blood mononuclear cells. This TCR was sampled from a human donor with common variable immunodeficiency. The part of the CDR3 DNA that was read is TGTGCCAGCAGCTATTTCGGGACAGACTACAATGAG. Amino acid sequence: CASSYFGTDYNE. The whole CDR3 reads CASSYFGTDYNEQFF. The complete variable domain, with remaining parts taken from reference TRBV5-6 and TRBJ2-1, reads DAGVTQSPTHLIKTRGQQVTLRCSPKSGHDTVSWYQQALGQGPQFIFQYYEEEERQRGNFPDRFSGHQFPNYSSELNVNALLLGDSALYLCASSYFGTDYNEQFFGPGTRLTVL.